The T cell receptor (beta chain) under discussion was sequenced for a study of read filtering for tumor transcriptome and immune sequencing. About the study: By R-ISS, stages I, II and III held about 8, 15 and 7 patients. General observations from the study: RNA-seq captured clonotypes less deeply and reliably than IR-seq. The sorted CD138-negative fraction was a mixed bone marrow immune population, not purified T cells.

From approximately 430 ng of RNA, a library with molecular barcoded alpha/delta and beta/gamma adaptors was made. TCRdb re-called the reads through MiXCR, storing one row per CDR3 protein. The data hold around 130,000 distinct CDR3 sequences, with roughly 13% observed a single time. In its sample, this clonotype was seen many times. As yet, its antigen is unknown. Sequenced material: a population of CD138-negative cells sorted from bone marrow. This TCR was recovered from a donor at least 40 years old with multiple myeloma.

The chain's CDR3 is CASSLAGGGQPQHF. CDR3 in DNA: TGCGCCAGCAGCTTGGCAGGGGGCGGTCAGCCCCAGCATTTT. The chain uses TRBV5-1 and TRBJ1-5; the match to TRBD1 covers 8 bases. CDR1 is SGHRS, CDR2 YFSETQ, per germline. V was clipped by 0 bases and J by 6 bases; unmatched bases: 2. The CDR3 has 14 residues.